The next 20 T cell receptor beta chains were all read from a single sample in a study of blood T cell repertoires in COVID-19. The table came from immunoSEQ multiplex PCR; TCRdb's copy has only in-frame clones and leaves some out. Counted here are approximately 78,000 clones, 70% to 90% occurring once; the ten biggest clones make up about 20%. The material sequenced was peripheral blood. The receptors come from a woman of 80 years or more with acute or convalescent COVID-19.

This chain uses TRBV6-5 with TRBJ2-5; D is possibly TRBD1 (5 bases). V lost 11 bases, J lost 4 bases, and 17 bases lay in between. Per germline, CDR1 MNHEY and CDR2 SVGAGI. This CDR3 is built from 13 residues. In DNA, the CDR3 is TGTGCCTGCGCTGGGGCAGTCGGAGAGACCCAGTACTTC. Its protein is CACAGAVGETQYF.

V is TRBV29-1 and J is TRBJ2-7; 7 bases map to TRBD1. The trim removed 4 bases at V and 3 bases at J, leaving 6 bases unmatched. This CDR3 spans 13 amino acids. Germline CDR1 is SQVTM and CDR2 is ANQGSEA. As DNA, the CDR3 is TGCAGCGTTGTAAGGGGGCCGTACTACGAGCAGTACTTC. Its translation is CSVVRGPYYEQYF.

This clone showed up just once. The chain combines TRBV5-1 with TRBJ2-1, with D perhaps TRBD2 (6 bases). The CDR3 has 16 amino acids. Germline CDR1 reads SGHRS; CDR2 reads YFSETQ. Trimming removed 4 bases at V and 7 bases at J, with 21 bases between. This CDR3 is CASSLGGSAMLNEQFF. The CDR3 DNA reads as TGCGCCAGCAGCCTCGGGGGATCGGCGATGTTGAATGAGCAGTTCTTC.

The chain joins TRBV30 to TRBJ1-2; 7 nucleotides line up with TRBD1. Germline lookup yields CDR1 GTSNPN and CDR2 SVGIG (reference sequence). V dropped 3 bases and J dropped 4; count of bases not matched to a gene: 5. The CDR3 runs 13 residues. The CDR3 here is CAWREQGSYGYTF. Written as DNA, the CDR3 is TGTGCCTGGAGGGAACAGGGGAGCTATGGCTACACCTTC.

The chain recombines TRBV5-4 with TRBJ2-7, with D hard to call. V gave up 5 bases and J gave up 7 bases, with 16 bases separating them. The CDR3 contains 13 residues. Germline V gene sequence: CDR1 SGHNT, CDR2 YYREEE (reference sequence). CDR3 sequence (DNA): TGTGCCAGCAGTGCCCCGGGTCCTGGAGAGCAGTACTTC. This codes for CASSAPGPGEQYF.

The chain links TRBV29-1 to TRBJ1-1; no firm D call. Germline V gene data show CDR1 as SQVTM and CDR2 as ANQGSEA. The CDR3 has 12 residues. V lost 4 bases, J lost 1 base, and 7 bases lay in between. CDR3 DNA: TGCAGCGTTGGTCAAGCGAACACTGAAGCTTTCTTT. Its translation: CSVGQANTEAFF.

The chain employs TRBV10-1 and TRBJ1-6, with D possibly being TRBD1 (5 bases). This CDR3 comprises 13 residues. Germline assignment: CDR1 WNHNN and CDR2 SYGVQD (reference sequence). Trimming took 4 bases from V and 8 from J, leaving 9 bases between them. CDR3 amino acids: CASSAARDSPLHF. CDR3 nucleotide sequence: TGCGCCAGCAGTGCGGCCAGGGATTCACCCCTCCACTTT.

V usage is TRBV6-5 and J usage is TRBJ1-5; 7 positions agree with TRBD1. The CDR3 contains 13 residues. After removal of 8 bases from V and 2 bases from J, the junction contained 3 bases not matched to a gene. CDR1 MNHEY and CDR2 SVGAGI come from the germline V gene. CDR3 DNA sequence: TGTGCCAGCGCGGACAGGCGCAATCAGCCCCAGCATTTT. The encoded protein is CASADRRNQPQHF.

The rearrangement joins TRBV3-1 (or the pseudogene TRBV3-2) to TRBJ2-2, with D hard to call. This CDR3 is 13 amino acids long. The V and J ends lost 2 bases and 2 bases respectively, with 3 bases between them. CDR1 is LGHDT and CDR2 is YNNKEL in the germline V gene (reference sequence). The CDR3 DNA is TGTGCCAGCAGCCAAACTAACACCGGGGAGCTGTTTTTT. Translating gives CASSQTNTGELFF.

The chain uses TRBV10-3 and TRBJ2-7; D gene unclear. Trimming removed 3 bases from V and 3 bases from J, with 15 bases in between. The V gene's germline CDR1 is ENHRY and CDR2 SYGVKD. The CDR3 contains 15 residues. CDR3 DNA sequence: TGTGCCATCAGTGATGGAATCAACACAGACTACGAGCAGTACTTC. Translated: CAISDGINTDYEQYF.

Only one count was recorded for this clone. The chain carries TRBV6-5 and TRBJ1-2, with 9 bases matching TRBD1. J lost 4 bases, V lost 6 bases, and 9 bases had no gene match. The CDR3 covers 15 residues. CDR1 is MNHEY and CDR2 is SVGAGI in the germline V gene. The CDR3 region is CASRETGGEVYGYTF. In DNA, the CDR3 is TGTGCCAGCAGAGAGACAGGGGGAGAGGTCTATGGCTACACCTTC.

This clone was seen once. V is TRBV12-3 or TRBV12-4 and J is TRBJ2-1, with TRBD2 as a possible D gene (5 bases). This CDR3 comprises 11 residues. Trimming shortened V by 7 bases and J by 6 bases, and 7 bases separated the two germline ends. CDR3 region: CASTEGNEQFF. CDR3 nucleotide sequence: TGTGCCAGCACCGAGGGCAATGAGCAGTTCTTC.

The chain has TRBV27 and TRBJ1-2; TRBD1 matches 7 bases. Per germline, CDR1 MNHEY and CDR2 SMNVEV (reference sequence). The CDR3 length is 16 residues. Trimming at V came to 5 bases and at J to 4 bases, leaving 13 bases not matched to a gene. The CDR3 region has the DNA TGTGCCAGCAGTCTGCGGCGGGACAGACCTTCCTATGGCTACACCTTC. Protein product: CASSLRRDRPSYGYTF.

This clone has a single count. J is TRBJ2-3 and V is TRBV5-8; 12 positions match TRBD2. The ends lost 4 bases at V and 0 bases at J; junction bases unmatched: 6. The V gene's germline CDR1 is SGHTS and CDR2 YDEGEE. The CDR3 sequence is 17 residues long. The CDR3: CASSLGLAGLSTDTQYF. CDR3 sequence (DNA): TGTGCCAGCAGCCTCGGACTAGCGGGACTTAGCACAGATACGCAGTATTTT.

As DNA, the CDR3 is TGTGCCAGCAGTCCCGGGGACAGGGCTAATGAAAAACTGTTTTTT. This encodes CASSPGDRANEKLFF. The chain uses TRBV27 and TRBJ1-4; 9 bases fit TRBD1. This CDR3 comprises 15 residues. Germline CDR1 and CDR2: MNHEY and SMNVEV (reference sequence). The J segment lost 3 bases and the V segment lost 5 bases, leaving 4 bases of the junction unmatched.

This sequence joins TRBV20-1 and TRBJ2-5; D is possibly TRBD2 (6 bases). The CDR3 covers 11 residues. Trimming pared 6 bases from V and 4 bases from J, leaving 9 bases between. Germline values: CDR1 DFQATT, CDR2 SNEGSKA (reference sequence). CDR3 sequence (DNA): TGCAGTGCACTAGCTTTAGAGACCCAGTACTTC. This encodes CSALALETQYF.

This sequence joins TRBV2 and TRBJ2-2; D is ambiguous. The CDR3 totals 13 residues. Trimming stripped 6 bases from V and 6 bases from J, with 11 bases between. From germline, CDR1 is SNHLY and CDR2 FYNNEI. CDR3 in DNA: TGTGCCAGCAGCCTTCTAGTCCCCGGGGAGCTGTTTTTT. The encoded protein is CASSLLVPGELFF.

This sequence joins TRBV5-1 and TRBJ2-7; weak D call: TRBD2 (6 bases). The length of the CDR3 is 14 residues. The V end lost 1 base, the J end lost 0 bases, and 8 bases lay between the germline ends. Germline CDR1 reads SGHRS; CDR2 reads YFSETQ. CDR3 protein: CASSLRGNSYEQYF. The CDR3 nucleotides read TGCGCCAGCAGCTTGCGGGGGAACTCCTACGAGCAGTACTTC.

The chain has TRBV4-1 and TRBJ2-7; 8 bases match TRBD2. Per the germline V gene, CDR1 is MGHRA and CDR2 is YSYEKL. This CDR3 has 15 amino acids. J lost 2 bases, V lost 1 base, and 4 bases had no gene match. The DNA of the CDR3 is TGCGCCAGCAGCCAAGTGTCGGGGGGGACCTACGAGCAGTACTTC. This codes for CASSQVSGGTYEQYF.

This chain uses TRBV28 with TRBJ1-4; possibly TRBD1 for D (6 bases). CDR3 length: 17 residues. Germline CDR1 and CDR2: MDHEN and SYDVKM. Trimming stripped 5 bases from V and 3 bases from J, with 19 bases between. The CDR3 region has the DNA TGTGCCAGCAGTGTAATAGGCGGACAGTTTCCTAATGAAAAACTGTTTTTT. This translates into CASSVIGGQFPNEKLFF.